The following is a T cell receptor beta chain sequence with its context. This sample stems from a study of CD8 T cells in Susac syndrome. RNA, at about 0.45 to 1 ug, was reverse transcribed with random hexamers. TCR beta CDR3 was amplified by immunoSEQ covering 54 Vbeta and 13 Jbeta. A single record per CDR3 protein comes from TCRdb applying MiXCR to the immunoSEQ multiplex PCR reads. The sample includes tens of thousands of distinct CDR3 sequences, 93% of them seen just once. From blood CD8+ and CD4+ T cells, TCR beta sequences were generated. This receptor was taken from a human donor in good health. Material for sequencing was CD8+ T cells from PBMCs.

CDR3 sequence reads: CATSRAGVAGYTF. The CDR3 coding sequence is TGTGCCACCAGCAGAGCCGGGGTAGCTGGCTACACCTTC. The chain recombines TRBV15 with TRBJ1-2; D unclear. Germline loops: CDR1 LNHNV, CDR2 YYDKDF (reference sequence). This CDR3 spans 13 amino acids. V lost 1 base, J lost 7 bases, and 10 bases lay in between.